Listed below are T cell receptor beta chains from one sample, sequenced in a study of Ad26.COV2.S vaccination and SARS-CoV-2 variants. Assay used: immunoSEQ multiplex PCR; TCRdb lists only in-frame clones, some missing. The sample shows 250,000 to 300,000 clones, approximately 89% of them seen only once. The source material was peripheral blood, sampled in a trial of Ad26.COV2.S vaccine versus placebo. The receptors come from a person between 18 and 65 years old who received the Ad26.COV2.S COVID-19 vaccine or a placebo. CDR3s include the opening cysteine and the closing phenylalanine or tryptophan. The order of the fields is D gene, J gene, clone size, V gene, CDR3 length, CDR3 DNA, CDR3 protein. The D gene is left open where the match is weak. Not all rows give a size; the values are once, few, many and, for expanded clones, a class.

TRBD2 | TRBJ2-1 | once | TRBV3-1/TRBV3-2 | 16 | TGTGCCAGCAGCCAAGCTGAGACTAGCAGCTACAATGAGCAGTTCTTC | CASSQAETSSYNEQFF
TRBD1 | TRBJ2-1 | once | TRBV29-1 | 16 | TGCAGCGCTCAACCGACAGGGGCGTGGACGTACAATGAGCAGTTCTTC | CSAQPTGAWTYNEQFF
TRBD2 | TRBJ2-5 | - | TRBV13 | 15 | TGTGCCAGCAGCCTTTGGGGACTAGCGGAAGAGACCCAGTACTTC | CASSLWGLAEETQYF
TRBD1 | TRBJ1-1 | - | TRBV4-1 | 18 | TGCGCCAGCAGCCAAGGACCGGGACAGGGGAGTCTGTGGACTGAAGCTTTCTTT | CASSQGPGQGSLWTEAFF
- | TRBJ2-1 | - | TRBV6-5 | 14 | TGTGCCAGCAGTATTTACGACAGATACAATGAGCAGTTCTTC | CASSIYDRYNEQFF
TRBD1 | TRBJ1-2 | - | TRBV30 | 15 | TGTGCCTGGAGTGTACCCGGGACAGGGGGCTACGGCTACACCTTC | CAWSVPGTGGYGYTF
- | TRBJ2-3 | once | TRBV27 | 15 | TGTGCCAGCAGTTTACTGGATTCGCGCACAGATACGCAGTATTTT | CASSLLDSRTDTQYF
- | TRBJ1-5 | - | TRBV3-1/TRBV3-2 | 14 | TGTGCCAGCAGCCAATCGGTAGGTTATCAGCCCCAGCATTTT | CASSQSVGYQPQHF
- | TRBJ2-3 | - | TRBV24-1 | 16 | TGTGCCACCCGAGAGGGGAGAAGGGGAGTGGCAGATACGCAGTATTTT | CATREGRRGVADTQYF
- | TRBJ1-6 | - | TRBV7-9 | 16 | TGTGCCAGCACCAAAGGGCTGGGGGGCGATAATTCACCCCTCCACTTT | CASTKGLGGDNSPLHF
TRBD1 | TRBJ1-5 | - | TRBV7-2 | 15 | TGTGCCAGCAGCCTGGACAGGGGGCTTGGGCAGCCCCAGCATTTT | CASSLDRGLGQPQHF
- | TRBJ2-7 | - | TRBV1 | 18 | TGCACCAGCAGCCAAGACGTATTAAACGGAGTGAGGTCCTACGAGCAGTACTTC | CTSSQDVLNGVRSYEQYF
- | TRBJ1-5 | - | TRBV30 | 13 | TGTGCCTGGAGTTTTAATAGCAATCAGCCCCAGCATTTT | CAWSFNSNQPQHF
- | TRBJ1-5 | - | TRBV6-5 | 15 | TGTGCCAGAGGGACGGGGAGGGGGAGCAATCAGCCCCAGCATTTT | CARGTGRGSNQPQHF
TRBD2 | TRBJ2-6 | - | TRBV5-1 | 18 | TGCGCCAGCAGCTTCACTAGCGGGAGGGCCTTTGGGGCCAACGTCCTGACTTTC | CASSFTSGRAFGANVLTF
- | TRBJ1-1 | once | TRBV7-2 | 16 | TGTGCCAGCAGCTCCAACTCGAGGGGGGGGAACACTGAAGCTTTCTTT | CASSSNSRGGNTEAFF
- | TRBJ1-1 | - | TRBV2 | 15 | TGTGCCAGCACCAAGGAAGGCATTGTGAACACTGAAGCTTTCTTT | CASTKEGIVNTEAFF
- | TRBJ2-2 | - | TRBV7-2 | 13 | TGTGCCAGCAGCATAGTTTTCACCGGGGAGCTGTTTTTT | CASSIVFTGELFF
- | TRBJ2-1 | - | TRBV6-6 | 14 | TGTGCCAGCAGTCCCGACCCGTTCTACAATGAGCAGTTCTTC | CASSPDPFYNEQFF
- | TRBJ1-2 | - | TRBV5-1 | 18 | TGCGCCAGCAGCTTGGCCGATCATACAGGAACCCCTAACTATGGCTACACCTTC | CASSLADHTGTPNYGYTF
TRBD1 | TRBJ2-1 | - | TRBV18 | 18 | TGTGCCAGCTCACATGCTAGATATTCGGGACAGGGGGCAACTGAGCAGTTCTTC | CASSHARYSGQGATEQFF
- | TRBJ2-5 | - | TRBV9 | 15 | TGTGCCAGCAGCGTAGCTCAGGGGCTGGTAGAGACCCAGTACTTC | CASSVAQGLVETQYF
TRBD2 | TRBJ2-2 | - | TRBV10-2 | 17 | TGCGCCAGCAGTGAGTACACTAGCGGGAGCCGCACCGGGGAGCTGTTTTTT | CASSEYTSGSRTGELFF
- | TRBJ1-5 | - | TRBV2 | 14 | TGTGCCAGCACCCCTAGAGGGGGGGGTCAGCCCCAGCATTTT | CASTPRGGGQPQHF
TRBD1 | TRBJ1-1 | - | TRBV28 | 16 | TGTGCCAGCAGAGCGAGTTCCGGGACAGCGAACACTGAAGCTTTCTTT | CASRASSGTANTEAFF
- | TRBJ1-4 | - | TRBV5-1 | 16 | TGCGCCAGCAGCTCGGATTGGACCGCTCGATGGGAAAAACTGTTTTTT | CASSSDWTARWEKLFF
TRBD2 | TRBJ2-1 | - | TRBV11-2 | 19 | TGTGCCAGCAGCTTAGGAAAGCGGGGGGGCAGGTCGACCTACAATGAGCAGTTCTTC | CASSLGKRGGRSTYNEQFF
- | TRBJ1-6 | - | TRBV11-1 | 14 | TGTGCCAGCAAGGAGGCAGGGTTCTCATCACCCCTCCACTTT | CASKEAGFSSPLHF
TRBD1 | TRBJ2-7 | - | TRBV5-1 | 13 | TGCGCCAGCACTACAGGGGGCTCCTACGAGCAGTACTTC | CASTTGGSYEQYF
TRBD1 | TRBJ2-7 | - | TRBV27 | 14 | TGTGCCACCAAACCGGGACAGGGTCGCCACGAGCAGTACTTC | CATKPGQGRHEQYF
- | TRBJ1-6 | - | TRBV6-1 | 16 | TGTGCCAGCAGTGACATGGGGAGCTCCTATAATTCACCCCTCCACTTT | CASSDMGSSYNSPLHF
- | TRBJ1-1 | - | TRBV11-2 | 13 | TGTGCCAGCAGGTCACAGGGGAACACTGAAGCTTTCTTT | CASRSQGNTEAFF
TRBD1 | TRBJ1-6 | - | TRBV2 | 13 | TGTGCCAGCCTCCGGACAGGGCGATCACCCCTCCACTTT | CASLRTGRSPLHF
- | TRBJ2-6 | - | TRBV12-2 | 21 | TGTGCAAGTCGCTTCGTAGCGGGCGACAGCGGGGGATACTCTGGGGCCAACGTCCTGACTTTC | CASRFVAGDSGGYSGANVLTF